Below, 18 T cell receptor beta chains from the same sample are listed, as sequenced in a study of blood T cell repertoires in COVID-19. The method was immunoSEQ multiplex PCR; TCRdb's version includes in-frame clones alone and lacks a portion of them. Counted here are roughly 230,000 clones, 89% occurring once; the ten biggest clones make up roughly 4%. Sequenced sample: PBMCs or T cells enriched from blood (not recorded which). These receptors all stem from a woman aged 30 to 39 with acute COVID-19.

The CDR3 DNA reads TGTGCCAGTAGTATAGGGGGCGGCCCAAACACTGAAGCTTTCTTT. Translated, it gives CASSIGGGPNTEAFF. J is TRBJ1-1 and V is TRBV19, with D possibly TRBD1 on 5 matching bases. Trimming took 1 base from V and 2 from J, leaving 11 bases between them. Germline V gene lookup returns CDR1 LNHDA and CDR2 SQIVND (reference sequence). The CDR3 consists of 15 residues.

The gene calls are TRBV7-6 and TRBJ1-5, with TRBD1 as a possible D gene (6 bases). Germline V gives CDR1 SGHVS, CDR2 FNYEAQ. The CDR3 loop spans 15 amino acids. The V end lost 1 base, the J end lost 6 bases, and 13 bases lay between the germline ends. The DNA of the CDR3 is TGTGCCAGCAGCTTAGAAACAGGGTTGGGTCAGCCCCAGCATTTT. This translates into CASSLETGLGQPQHF.

The J gene is TRBJ1-2, the V gene TRBV25-1; D is possibly TRBD1 (6 bases). Germline values: CDR1 MGHDK, CDR2 SYGVNS. The CDR3 consists of 14 residues. Trimming removed 7 bases from V and 6 bases from J, with 18 bases in between. The CDR3 spells CASTGEVVVDGYTF. The CDR3 DNA reads TGTGCCAGCACAGGGGAAGTTGTAGTGGATGGCTACACCTTC.

CDR3 sequence: CAISQWGVEGRNYEQYF. In DNA form, the CDR3 reads TGTGCCATCAGTCAGTGGGGGGTTGAGGGACGGAACTACGAGCAGTACTTC. The chain has TRBV10-3 and TRBJ2-7; perhaps TRBD2 as D (6 bases). V gave up 5 bases and J gave up 3 bases, with 23 bases separating them. This CDR3 is built from 17 residues. Per the germline V gene, CDR1 is ENHRY and CDR2 is SYGVKD.

This chain joins TRBV29-1 and TRBJ2-3; 7 bases are shared with TRBD1. This CDR3 comprises 14 residues. Trimming cost V 2 bases and J 3 bases; bases outside gene matches: 5. In germline, CDR1 is SQVTM, CDR2 ANQGSEA. The CDR3 region is CSVERGRGTDTQYF. CDR3 coding DNA: TGCAGCGTTGAAAGGGGGCGCGGGACAGATACGCAGTATTTT.

V gene TRBV2 combines with J gene TRBJ1-4; no clear D gene. The CDR3 length is 14 residues. The ends were cut back, 5 bases at V and 4 bases at J, with 11 bases in the middle. The germline gives CDR1 SNHLY, CDR2 FYNNEI. The CDR3 region is CASSSWEYNEKLFF. CDR3 DNA sequence: TGTGCCAGCAGTTCCTGGGAGTATAATGAAAAACTGTTTTTT.

The rearrangement joins TRBV2 to TRBJ2-1; possible D gene TRBD1, 5 bases. The CDR3 length is 14 residues. CDR1 and CDR2 from the germline V gene are SNHLY and FYNNEI. Trimming shortened V by 8 bases and J by 2 bases, and 13 bases separated the two germline ends. The CDR3 reads CASVTGDPYNEQFF. CDR3 nucleotides: TGTGCCAGCGTTACAGGAGACCCCTACAATGAGCAGTTCTTC.

The chain joins TRBV5-6 to TRBJ2-3; no definite D call. This CDR3 has 11 residues. Deletions cut 2 bases from V and 6 bases from J, with 4 bases between. The germline gives CDR1 SGHDT, CDR2 YYEEEE. CDR3: CASSFRDTQYF. CDR3 DNA: TGTGCCAGCAGCTTCAGGGATACGCAGTATTTT.

V gene TRBV6-2 or TRBV6-3 combines with J gene TRBJ2-1; 11 bases map to TRBD1. V shed 1 base and J 8 bases; nucleotides not matched to a gene: 4. This CDR3 contains 15 residues. The germline V gene encodes CDR1 MNHEY and CDR2 SVGEGT. The DNA for the CDR3 is TGTGCCAGCAGTTACTGGGGACAGGGGGGCGATGAGCAGTTCTTC. It codes for CASSYWGQGGDEQFF.

For this clone: Other DNA sequences in this sample translate to the same CDR3. V usage is TRBV30 and J usage is TRBJ1-3; no reliable D call. V shed 0 bases and J shed 3 bases, with 3 bases lying between them. The length of the CDR3 is 12 residues. Germline lookup yields CDR1 GTSNPN and CDR2 SVGIG (reference sequence). CDR3 nucleotide sequence: TGTGCCTGGAGTGTTAATGGAAACACCATATATTTT. Translation gives CAWSVNGNTIYF.

The chain joins TRBV2 to TRBJ1-5, with 7 bases aligning to TRBD1. CDR3 length: 15 amino acids. V shed 8 bases and J 11 bases; nucleotides not matched to a gene: 18. Per germline, CDR1 SNHLY and CDR2 FYNNEI. The CDR3 DNA reads as TGTGCCAGCCATCTTACCGGGACAGAGGGATCGGCCCAGCATTTT. This gives the protein CASHLTGTEGSAQHF. Supplemented by reference TRBV2 and TRBJ1-5, the full variable domain reads EPEVTQTPSHQVTQMGQEVILRCVPISNHLYFYWYRQILGQKVEFLVSFYNNEISEKSEIFDDQFSVERPDGSNFTLKIRSTKLEDSAMYFCASHLTGTEGSAQHFGDGTRLSIL.

The chain combines TRBV5-4 with TRBJ2-3; 10 bases line up with TRBD2. The CDR3 totals 17 residues. Germline V lookup: CDR1 SGHNT, CDR2 YYREEE (reference sequence). V shed 4 bases, J shed 6 bases, and the junction held 14 bases outside the gene matches. CDR3 sequence reads: CASSPHVTSGEGDTQYF. The DNA for the CDR3 is TGTGCCAGCAGCCCCCATGTTACTAGCGGGGAGGGGGATACGCAGTATTTT.

The chain carries TRBV2 and TRBJ1-3, with D tentatively TRBD1 (6 bases). V lost 3 bases and J lost 3, with 6 bases in between. Germline CDR1 reads SNHLY; CDR2 reads FYNNEI. This CDR3 comprises 13 residues. The CDR3 is CASSDRGGNTIYF. The CDR3 nucleotides are TGTGCCAGCAGTGACAGGGGTGGAAACACCATATATTTT.

CDR3 nucleotides: TGTGCCAGTGCTACTATACGGGCCCAGCATTTT. This codes for CASATIRAQHF. The genes are TRBV7-9 and TRBJ1-5; no clear D gene. Germline CDR1 SEHNR, CDR2 FQNEAQ (reference sequence). The length of the CDR3 is 11 residues. Trimming took off 9 bases at V and 11 bases at J, with 14 bases between the two ends.

This chain links TRBV5-6 with TRBJ1-1, with TRBD1 matching over 8 bases. V was pared by 7 bases and J by 1 base, with 9 bases of the junction left unmatched. Germline CDR1 is SGHDT and CDR2 is YYEEEE. CDR3 length: 15 amino acids. CDR3 residues: CASQRTGTGNTEAFF. CDR3 nucleotides: TGTGCCAGCCAAAGAACCGGGACAGGGAACACTGAAGCTTTCTTT.

This chain joins TRBV18 and TRBJ2-3, with TRBD1 as a possible D gene (6 bases). CDR1 is KGHSH and CDR2 is LQKENI in the germline V gene. V was shortened by 8 bases and J by 3 bases, with 15 bases between the two germline ends. The CDR3 extends over 14 amino acids. CDR3 amino acids: CASRQAGLTDTQYF. CDR3 sequence (DNA): TGTGCCAGCAGACAGGCAGGACTTACAGATACGCAGTATTTT. Looking up the rest from reference TRBV18 and TRBJ2-3 gives the full variable domain: NAGVMQNPRHLVRRRGQEARLRCSPMKGHSHVYWYRQLPEEGLKFMVYLQKENIIDESGMPKERFSAEFPKEGPSILRIQQVVRGDSAAYFCASRQAGLTDTQYFGPGTRLTVL.

The chain combines TRBV30 with TRBJ1-2; D is possibly TRBD1 (6 bases). The germline V gene has CDR1 GTSNPN and CDR2 SVGIG (reference sequence). V shed 0 bases and J shed 8 bases, with 10 bases lying between them. The CDR3 is 12 amino acids. CDR3 region: CAWSVQGYGYTF. The CDR3 nucleotides are TGTGCCTGGAGTGTCCAGGGGTACGGCTACACCTTC. The variable domain in full, with the rest retrieved from reference TRBV30 and TRBJ1-2, is SQTIHQWPATLVQPVGSPLSLECTVEGTSNPNLYWYRQAAGRGLQLLFYSVGIGQISSEVPQNLSASRPQDRQFILSSKKLLLSDSGFYLCAWSVQGYGYTFGSGTRLTVV.

The V gene is TRBV11-2, the J gene TRBJ2-3; D perhaps matches TRBD2 (6 bases). The CDR3 consists of 13 residues. CDR1 and CDR2 from the germline V gene are SGHAT and FQNNGV. Trimming shortened V by 1 base and J by 6 bases, and 8 bases separated the two germline ends. CDR3 DNA: TGTGCCAGCAGCTTAGCGGGGGAGGATACGCAGTATTTT. Its translation is CASSLAGEDTQYF.